These 7 T cell receptor beta chains share one sample of origin, sequenced in a study of CD8 T cells in ankylosing spondylitis. TCRdb redid the calling of the 5' RACE reads with MiXCR, one entry per CDR3 protein. The sample includes approximately 42,000 distinct CDR3 sequences, under 4.5% seen only once; the top ten take 4%. Specimen: blood, either unsorted or a sorted T cell fraction (not recorded which). The source is a female donor with ankylosing spondylitis or in good health (not recorded which).

This clonotype occurred many times. The chain recombines TRBV9 with TRBJ1-5; possible D gene TRBD1, 5 bases. This CDR3 contains 13 residues. Trimming left V 2 bases short and J 3 bases short, with 6 bases between. CDR1 and CDR2 (germline): SGDLS, YYNGEE. The CDR3 reads CASSVDNNQPQHF. As DNA, the CDR3 is TGTGCCAGCAGCGTGGACAACAATCAGCCCCAGCATTTT.

There are many counts of this clonotype. This chain connects TRBV9 to TRBJ1-2; 7 positions match TRBD1. V trimming: 7 bases; J trimming: 3 bases; junction bases outside the gene matches: 9. Germline loops: CDR1 SGDLS, CDR2 YYNGEE. CDR3 length equals 14 residues. The CDR3 DNA sequence: TGTGCCAGCGGCGCTCCGGGGACAGACTATGGCTACACCTTC. Translated: CASGAPGTDYGYTF.

This clonotype came up many times. This chain links TRBV9 with TRBJ1-2, with D hard to call. Germline V gives CDR1 SGDLS, CDR2 YYNGEE. This CDR3 spans 14 amino acids. The germline V and J ends were trimmed by 5 bases and 1 base, with 12 bases remaining between them. CDR3 coding DNA: TGTGCCAGCAGTCCCCCGGGCCGTAACTATGGCTACACCTTC. Translating it yields CASSPPGRNYGYTF.

This clonotype has more than one count but fewer than ten. V gene TRBV9 combines with J gene TRBJ2-5; a weak D match, TRBD1 (6 bases). This CDR3 region has 14 residues. Germline V gene sequence: CDR1 SGDLS, CDR2 YYNGEE. V was pared by 4 bases and J by 4 bases, with 14 bases between. The CDR3 here is CASSHGQTLETQYF. The CDR3 nucleotides read TGTGCCAGCAGCCACGGACAGACCCTAGAGACCCAGTACTTC.

Many counts were recorded for this clonotype. The rearrangement uses TRBV9 and TRBJ1-3; 8 nucleotides agree with TRBD1. The CDR3 spans 16 residues. Germline V gene data show CDR1 as SGDLS and CDR2 as YYNGEE. With 0 bases clipped from V and 0 bases from J, the junction kept 2 bases outside the gene matches. CDR3 sequence: CASSVGTGNSGNTIYF. CDR3 DNA: TGTGCCAGCAGCGTAGGGACAGGGAACTCTGGAAACACCATATATTTT.

This clonotype was recorded many times. This chain joins TRBV9 and TRBJ1-3; D is unresolved. From germline, CDR1 is SGDLS and CDR2 YYNGEE. The CDR3 consists of 16 residues. V lost 0 bases, J lost 0 bases, and 10 bases lay in between. CDR3 residues: CASSVVGHLSGNTIYF. Written as DNA, the CDR3 is TGTGCCAGCAGCGTAGTTGGTCACCTCTCTGGAAACACCATATATTTT.

There are a few counts of this clonotype. The gene calls are TRBV9 and TRBJ2-1, with 12 bases matching TRBD1. CDR3 size: 16 residues. The germline V gene has CDR1 SGDLS and CDR2 YYNGEE. V dropped 3 bases and J dropped 9; count of bases not matched to a gene: 10. CDR3 residues: CASSATIGTGGVEQFF. The CDR3 region has the DNA TGTGCCAGCAGCGCCACGATTGGGACAGGGGGCGTTGAGCAGTTCTTC.